These 13 T cell receptor beta chains came from one sample sequenced in a study of T cell responses to AZD1222 COVID-19 vaccine. Here immunoSEQ multiplex PCR was the method, and the copy in TCRdb shows in-frame clones only, minus some. This table has under 150,000 clones, 75% to 90% appearing once. The sample consisted of peripheral blood, taken on day 0 of MenACWY control vaccination. The receptor source for this set is an adult in good health.

The chain recombines TRBV5-4 with TRBJ2-2, with TRBD2 matching 12 bases. The germline V gene has CDR1 SGHNT and CDR2 YYREEE (reference sequence). Germline trimming cut 4 bases from V and 5 bases from J; bases unmatched to any gene: 9. The CDR3 has 17 amino acids. CDR3 nucleotides: TGTGCCAGCAGCAGTATACTAGCGGGGGGCCTTACCGGGGAGCTGTTTTTT. Protein product: CASSSILAGGLTGELFF.

The chain joins TRBV3-1 (or the pseudogene TRBV3-2) to TRBJ2-3; 7 nucleotides match TRBD2. Unmatched junction bases numbered 8, after V lost 4 bases and J lost 1 base. Germline lookup yields CDR1 LGHDT and CDR2 YNNKEL (reference sequence). This CDR3 contains 16 residues. The CDR3 sequence: CASSLTGTTGTDTQYF. CDR3 sequence (DNA): TGTGCCAGCAGCCTGACCGGGACTACCGGCACAGATACGCAGTATTTT.

This chain connects TRBV20-1 to TRBJ1-1; D remains ambiguous. V was cut by 3 bases and J by 1 base, with 3 bases left in between. This CDR3 spans 11 amino acids. Germline values: CDR1 DFQATT, CDR2 SNEGSKA (reference sequence). The CDR3 DNA sequence: TGCAGTGCTAGGGGGAACACTGAAGCTTTCTTT. Translation: CSARGNTEAFF.

CDR3 loop: CATSRDPDRGWNEKLFF. The CDR3 bases are TGTGCCACCAGCAGAGATCCCGACAGGGGATGGAATGAAAAACTGTTTTTT. The chain recombines TRBV15 with TRBJ1-4, with TRBD1 matching 8 bases. The CDR3 length is 17 residues. Trimming took 0 bases from V and 5 from J; bases not matched to a gene: 8. CDR1 LNHNV and CDR2 YYDKDF come from the germline V gene (reference sequence).

This clone was picked up one time. The gene calls are TRBV18 and TRBJ1-1, with D possibly matching TRBD1 (5 bases). Germline values: CDR1 KGHSH, CDR2 LQKENI. The CDR3 has 13 amino acids. The V and J ends lost 6 bases and 1 base respectively, with 9 bases between them. CDR3 protein: CASSTGQNTEAFF. The DNA for the CDR3 is TGTGCCAGCTCTACCGGACAGAACACTGAAGCTTTCTTT.

CDR3 in amino acids: CASSFAGANVLTF. The CDR3 DNA sequence: TGTGCCAGCAGTTTTGCCGGGGCCAACGTCCTGACTTTC. V gene TRBV12-3 or TRBV12-4 combines with J gene TRBJ2-6; D is unclear. CDR3 size: 13 residues. Trimming stripped 3 bases from V and 4 bases from J, with 4 bases between.

A word on this clone: The same CDR3 arises from other DNA sequences in this sample as well. The chain couples TRBV4-1 to TRBJ1-2, with a tentative D call TRBD1 (6 bases). The CDR3 runs 14 residues. The V gene's germline CDR1 is MGHRA and CDR2 YSYEKL. The V gene lost 1 base and the J gene lost 4 bases, with 10 bases spanning the gap. The CDR3 DNA follows: TGCGCCAGCAGCCAAGGAGGGGGGATCTATGGCTACACCTTC. Protein product: CASSQGGGIYGYTF.

The chain has TRBV18 and TRBJ1-1; TRBD1 might be the D (6 bases). The V gene lost 4 bases and the J gene lost 8 bases, with 17 bases spanning the gap. Germline V CDR1 and CDR2: KGHSH, LQKENI. The length of the CDR3 is 14 residues. The CDR3 protein is CASSRNSDSPEAFF. In DNA form, the CDR3 reads TGTGCCAGCTCACGCAACTCGGACAGTCCCGAAGCTTTCTTT. Variable domain in full (rest from reference TRBV18 and TRBJ1-1): NAGVMQNPRHLVRRRGQEARLRCSPMKGHSHVYWYRQLPEEGLKFMVYLQKENIIDESGMPKERFSAEFPKEGPSILRIQQVVRGDSAAYFCASSRNSDSPEAFFGQGTRLTVV.

This chain connects TRBV25-1 to TRBJ1-4, with a weak D call TRBD1 (5 bases). The CDR3 runs to 15 residues. Germline CDR1 MGHDK, CDR2 SYGVNS. V lost 4 bases and J 4 bases, leaving 13 bases between the germline ends. Here the CDR3 DNA reads TGTGCCAGCAGTGGGGCGGGGCATCTTAATGAAAAACTGTTTTTT. This gives the protein CASSGAGHLNEKLFF.

This clone was seen a handful of times. The CDR3 reads CASSSQTGAGETQYF. The CDR3 coding sequence is TGTGCCAGCAGCTCTCAGACAGGGGCAGGGGAGACCCAGTACTTC. The chain recombines TRBV9 with TRBJ2-5; 8 bases are a match to TRBD1. Unmatched junction bases numbered 10, after V lost 4 bases and J lost 5 bases. The CDR3 has 15 residues. Germline assignment: CDR1 SGDLS and CDR2 YYNGEE.

The rearrangement joins TRBV28 to TRBJ2-1, with D possibly being TRBD2 (5 bases). V lost 2 bases to trimming and J lost 5 bases, with 13 bases between them. Germline lookup yields CDR1 MDHEN and CDR2 SYDVKM. This CDR3 is 15 amino acids long. This CDR3 is CASSLIGSDHNEQFF. CDR3 DNA sequence: TGTGCCAGCAGTTTAATAGGGAGTGATCACAATGAGCAGTTCTTC.

V and J are TRBV27 and TRBJ1-5; D uncertain. The CDR3 length is 13 residues. Deletions cut 6 bases from V and 9 bases from J, with 15 bases between. From germline, CDR1 is MNHEY and CDR2 SMNVEV (reference sequence). CDR3 amino acids: CASSRAPDLPQHF. CDR3 nucleotide sequence: TGTGCCAGCAGCCGGGCCCCGGATTTGCCCCAGCATTTT.

Concerning this clone: The sample has other DNA sequences that encode this CDR3 too. The chain is built from TRBV28 and TRBJ1-5, with unresolved D. This CDR3 region has 12 residues. The V and J ends lost 6 bases and 4 bases respectively, with 7 bases between them. Germline loops: CDR1 MDHEN, CDR2 SYDVKM. CDR3 DNA: TGTGCCAGCAGCCGAGGGAATCAGCCCCAGCATTTT. Protein sequence: CASSRGNQPQHF.